These T cell receptor beta chains were read from a single sample in a study of T-cell memory formation after mild COVID-19. TCRdb re-called the 5' RACE reads through MiXCR, storing one row per CDR3 protein. The data show about 440,000 distinct CDR3 sequences, 20% seen once. The sequenced sample consisted of PBMCs or a T cell subset sorted from them (not recorded which). The receptors shown here come from an adult woman who had mild COVID-19 (a few samples of this study predate the infection). Cell type and time point are not known. The CDR3 runs from the conserved cysteine through the conserved F or W. Fields, in order: D gene, clone size, J gene, V gene, CDR3 DNA, CDR3 protein. The D gene is left open where the match is weak. Expanded clones are given a class, and other clones once, few, many or no size at all.

TRBD2 few TRBJ2-1 TRBV9 TGTGCCAGCAGCGTAGTTAGCGGGAGGGGGAGTGAGCAGTTCTTC CASSVVSGRGSEQFF
- - TRBJ2-5 TRBV25-1 TGTGCCAGCAGCGACCTGCAGGGGGGAGGCCAAGAGACCCAGTACTTC CASSDLQGGGQETQYF
- - TRBJ2-2 TRBV5-1 TGCGCCAGCAGCTTGGCCGTGGCCGGGGAGCTGTTTTTT CASSLAVAGELFF
- many TRBJ2-5 TRBV12-3/TRBV12-4 TGTGCCAGCAGCATAGGGGAGACCCAGTACTTC CASSIGETQYF
TRBD1 few TRBJ1-5 TRBV12-3/TRBV12-4 TGTGCTACTCAGGGGGCACACAATCAGCCCCAGCATTTT CATQGAHNQPQHF
- - TRBJ2-5 TRBV6-5 TGTGCCACGCAACGGGCCCTCCAAGAGACCCAGTACTTC CATQRALQETQYF
- - TRBJ2-7 TRBV5-1 TGCGCCAGCAGCTTGGTCCAGGGGCTAACCTACGAGCAGTACTTC CASSLVQGLTYEQYF
- - TRBJ1-1 TRBV7-9 TGTGCCAGCAGCCCCCGTCTCTTTAACACTGAAGCTTTCTTT CASSPRLFNTEAFF
- many TRBJ2-7 TRBV27 TGTGCCAGCAGTTTATCGGACGCAAACTACGAGCAGTACTTC CASSLSDANYEQYF
TRBD2 - TRBJ2-3 TRBV4-2 TGTGCCAGCAGCCGTACTAGCGGGAACACAGATACGCAGTATTTT CASSRTSGNTDTQYF
- - TRBJ1-2 TRBV3-1 TGTGCCAGCAGCCAACCCCTGACCCGGGCCCTATATGGCTACACCTTC CASSQPLTRALYGYTF
TRBD1 few TRBJ1-5 TRBV15 TGTGCCACCAGCAGCACAGGGGCCCTGAGCAATCAGCCCCAGCATTTT CATSSTGALSNQPQHF
- - TRBJ1-5 TRBV23-1 TGCGCCAGCCCAGTCCGCAGGGATAGCAATCAGCCCCAGCATTTT CASPVRRDSNQPQHF
TRBD1 - TRBJ2-7 TRBV11-2 TGTGCCAGCAGCCCGAGACAGGGGGGCCCCTACGAGCAGTACTTC CASSPRQGGPYEQYF
- - TRBJ2-1 TRBV21-1 TGTGCCAGCATAGACAGGGATGAGCAGTTCTTC CASIDRDEQFF
- few TRBJ2-7 TRBV7-6 TGTGCCAGCAGCTTAGTGAGCAGGGAGGAGCAGTACTTC CASSLVSREEQYF
- few TRBJ2-5 TRBV5-5 TGTGCCAGCAGCTCAAATGGTGGGGCAGAGACCCAGTACTTC CASSSNGGAETQYF
- - TRBJ2-5 TRBV12-3/TRBV12-4 TGTGCCAGCAGTTTGGAAACATATACCAAAGAGACCCAGTACTTC CASSLETYTKETQYF
TRBD1 - TRBJ1-2 TRBV29-1 TGCAGCGTTGATTGGGTCAGGGGGTTGGGCATCGGCTACACCTTC CSVDWVRGLGIGYTF
TRBD2 few TRBJ2-3 TRBV20-1 TGCAGTGCGCCGTTTCTAGCGGGAGGGGATACGCAGTATTTT CSAPFLAGGDTQYF
- few TRBJ1-1 TRBV9 TGTGCCAGCAGCGTAGCGTCAGCTGGCCTCACTGAAGCTTTCTTT CASSVASAGLTEAFF
TRBD1 many TRBJ2-7 TRBV29-1 TGCAGCGCTGGGACAGACTCCTACGAGCAGTACTTC CSAGTDSYEQYF
- - TRBJ1-5 TRBV7-8 TGTGCCAGCAGCGTCGTTGACAGACTGAGCAATCAGCCCCAGCATTTT CASSVVDRLSNQPQHF
TRBD1 - TRBJ1-2 TRBV11-1 TGTGCCAGCAGCTCCCTCGACAGGGGGCAAAAGTTCTCCTATGGCTACACCTTC CASSSLDRGQKFSYGYTF
- few TRBJ2-3 TRBV24-1 TGTGCCACCAGTGATGCAGTCCCGGGACAAAAAGGAGATACGCAGTATTTT CATSDAVPGQKGDTQYF
- few TRBJ1-1 TRBV7-6 TGTGCCAGCAGCTTAGATGGGGGATCGTACACTGAAGCTTTCTTT CASSLDGGSYTEAFF
- - TRBJ2-3 TRBV24-1 TGTGCCACCAGTGCCCCCTCGTTGGTCGAGGGGAACTTGATGGATACGCAGTATTTT CATSAPSLVEGNLMDTQYF
- few TRBJ2-1 TRBV18 TGTGCCAGCTCACCCTCCCGGGCCAACTACAATGAGCAGTTCTTC CASSPSRANYNEQFF
- - TRBJ2-7 TRBV20-1 TGCAGTGCTCACCTCGGTGGAGGGGCTTTCTCCTACGAGCAGTACTTC CSAHLGGGAFSYEQYF
TRBD1 - TRBJ1-2 TRBV29-1 TGCAGCGTTGAAGATCGGTCAGGGGGGACAGCTAACTATGGCTACACCTTC CSVEDRSGGTANYGYTF
- - TRBJ1-3 TRBV7-9 TGTGCCAGCAGCTCCAGTACGGAAGCTGTAGGAAACACCATATATTTT CASSSSTEAVGNTIYF
- - TRBJ2-4 TRBV20-1 TGCAGTGCTAGTTATCGGGTGGAGGACATTCAGTACTTC CSASYRVEDIQYF
- - TRBJ1-2 TRBV11-3 TGTGCCAGCACCCTGATCGGGACAAATGGCTACACCTTC CASTLIGTNGYTF
TRBD1 - TRBJ1-2 TRBV7-9 TGTGCCAGCAGCACCGGGACAGGGGATGGCTACACCTTC CASSTGTGDGYTF
- - TRBJ2-7 TRBV5-1 TGCGCCAGCAGCTTGGACGCGACCTACGAGCAGTACTTC CASSLDATYEQYF
- - TRBJ2-1 TRBV29-1 TGCAGCGTCAGGGACGGACCGAATGAGCAGTTCTTC CSVRDGPNEQFF
- few TRBJ1-1 TRBV27 TGTGCCAGCAGTTGGGGACGTTCCACTGAAGCTTTCTTT CASSWGRSTEAFF
- - TRBJ1-6 TRBV7-3 TGTGCCAGCAGCTTAAATGGGGGGAATAATTCACCCCTCCACTTT CASSLNGGNNSPLHF
- - TRBJ1-2 TRBV19 TGTGCCAGTACTCCAGCGGACATCTACTATGGCTACACCTTC CASTPADIYYGYTF
TRBD1 - TRBJ2-7 TRBV29-1 TGCAGCGACCCGGCCGGGACAGACTACGAGCAGTACTTC CSDPAGTDYEQYF
- - TRBJ1-1 TRBV7-9 TGTGCCAGCAGCCATTTGGGGAGGGGAGAAGCTTTCTTT CASSHLGRGEAFF
- few TRBJ2-1 TRBV7-8 TGTGCCAGCAGCTTAGGGCAGTGGGCGGATGAGCAGTTCTTC CASSLGQWADEQFF
TRBD2 few TRBJ2-1 TRBV2 TGTGCCACCCATGTACCGGGACTAGCTGTAAATGAGCAGTTCTTC CATHVPGLAVNEQFF
- few TRBJ1-1 TRBV7-2 TGTGCCAGCAGCCAGCGGACAGCGGGGGAGGGAGCTTTCTTT CASSQRTAGEGAFF
TRBD1 few TRBJ1-6 TRBV29-1 TGCAGCGTGACAGGGGGGAATTCACCCCTCCACTTT CSVTGGNSPLHF
- many TRBJ2-7 TRBV5-1 TGCGCCAGCAGCCATTCCTCCCGGGGCGACGAGCAGTACTTC CASSHSSRGDEQYF
- few TRBJ2-7 TRBV4-3 TGCGCCAGCAGCCAAGATTTGTGGGTTTCCTACGAGCAGTACTTC CASSQDLWVSYEQYF
- many TRBJ1-6 TRBV5-1 TGCGCCAGCAGCTTGGATGCGGCGTCAACCCTTAATTCACCCCTCCACTTT CASSLDAASTLNSPLHF
TRBD2 - TRBJ2-1 TRBV12-5 TGTGCTGGTCTAGCGGGAGGCTGGAATGAGCAGTTCTTC CAGLAGGWNEQFF
- few TRBJ2-2 TRBV12-3/TRBV12-4 TGTGCCAGCAAGGGTACGAACACCGGGGAGCTGTTTTTT CASKGTNTGELFF
TRBD2 few TRBJ2-1 TRBV12-3/TRBV12-4 TGTGCCAGCAGTTTGGTGGCGGGAGAGGTCGGTGAGCAGTTCTTC CASSLVAGEVGEQFF
- few TRBJ1-1 TRBV10-3 TGTGCCACTACCGAATCGGGACTTGAAGCTTTCTTT CATTESGLEAFF
- - TRBJ1-3 TRBV5-1 TGCGCCAGCAGCTTGGAAACCAGCTCTGGAAACACCATATATTTT CASSLETSSGNTIYF